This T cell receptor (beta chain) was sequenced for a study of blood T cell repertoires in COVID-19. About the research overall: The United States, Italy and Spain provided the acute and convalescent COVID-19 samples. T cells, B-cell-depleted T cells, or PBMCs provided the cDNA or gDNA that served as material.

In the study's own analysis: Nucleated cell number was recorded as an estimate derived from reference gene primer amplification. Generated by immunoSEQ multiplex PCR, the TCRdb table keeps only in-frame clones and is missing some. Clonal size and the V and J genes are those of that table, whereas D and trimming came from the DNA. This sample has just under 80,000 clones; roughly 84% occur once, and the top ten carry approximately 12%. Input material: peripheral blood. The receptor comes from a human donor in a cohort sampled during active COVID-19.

The CDR3 reads CAWSATGAGTGPQHF. The DNA of the CDR3 is TGTGCCTGGAGTGCGACAGGGGCGGGTACGGGGCCCCAGCATTTT. The chain carries TRBV30 and TRBJ1-5, with 8 positions matching TRBD1. V was clipped by 1 base and J by 9 bases; unmatched bases: 11. Germline-derived CDR1 and CDR2 are GTSNPN and SVGIG (reference sequence). This CDR3 has 15 amino acids.